This TCR beta chain was captured by sequencing in a study of blood T cell repertoires in COVID-19. This clone was recorded a few times. Germline loops: CDR1 LNHDA, CDR2 SQIVND (reference sequence). After removal of 5 bases from V and 3 bases from J, the junction contained 9 bases not matched to a gene. The CDR3 sequence is 17 residues long. Per the study methods: Estimated nucleated cell counts came from reference gene primer amplification. Assay used: immunoSEQ multiplex PCR; TCRdb lists only in-frame clones, some missing. The D gene and trimming were derived from the DNA, and the V and J assignments and clone size from that table. The profile covers 45,000 to 50,000 clones, with around four fifths appearing a single time and roughly 55% taken by the ten largest.

This rearrangement joins TRBV19 to TRBJ2-4; 11 bases align to TRBD1. This receptor was identified in a man aged 70-80 years with acute or convalescent COVID-19. The sample comprised peripheral blood. For the CDR3, the DNA is TGTGCCAGTAGTGCCTCTCCGGGACAGGGGGACAAAAACATTCAGTACTTC. It encodes CASSASPGQGDKNIQYF.